This TCR beta chain came from a study of response to subunit inactivated influenza vaccine. General study results and limits: Authors proposed each seasonal influenza vaccination draws in few new T cells.

Germline-derived CDR1 and CDR2 are DFQATT and SNEGSKA (reference sequence). The CDR3 extends over 17 amino acids. J gave up 7 bases and V 5 bases, and 21 bases lay outside the gene matches. TCRdb passed the RT-PCR reads through MiXCR, listing each CDR3 protein once. The table records about 780,000 distinct CDR3 sequences, less than 20% of them present only once. A few counts support this clonotype. As yet, its antigen is unknown. This sequence joins TRBV20-1 and TRBJ2-7; 9 bases map to TRBD2. This TCR was sampled from a man in his fifties or sixties who received an inactivated influenza vaccine. Here the sequenced sample was PBMCs from blood, taken around 5 days after vaccination. CDR3 nucleotide sequence: TGCAGTGCTGGAAGTAGCGGGAGCGCCCCCGGTCGAAGGGAGCAGTACTTC. This encodes CSAGSSGSAPGRREQYF.